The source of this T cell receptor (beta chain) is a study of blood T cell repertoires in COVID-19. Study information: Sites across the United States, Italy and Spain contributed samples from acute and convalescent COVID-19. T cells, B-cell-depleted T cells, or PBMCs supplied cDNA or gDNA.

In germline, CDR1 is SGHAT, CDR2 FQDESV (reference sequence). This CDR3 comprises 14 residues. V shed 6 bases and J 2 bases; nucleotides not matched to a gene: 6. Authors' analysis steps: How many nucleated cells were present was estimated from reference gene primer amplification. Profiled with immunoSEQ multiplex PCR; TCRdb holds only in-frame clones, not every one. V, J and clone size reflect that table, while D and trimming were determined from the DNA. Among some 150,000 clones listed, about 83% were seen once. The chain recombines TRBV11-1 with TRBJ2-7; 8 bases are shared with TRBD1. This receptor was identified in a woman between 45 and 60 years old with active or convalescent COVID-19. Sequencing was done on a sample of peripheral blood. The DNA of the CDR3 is TGTGCCAGCAGAGGGACAGGCGATACCTACGAGCAGTACTTC. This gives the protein CASRGTGDTYEQYF.